The clone carrying this T cell receptor (beta chain) has at least ten counts. Its target is not known. This record comes from a study of T cells in Graves' hyperthyroidism and ophthalmopathy. Notes on the study in general: Classification by a 13 V-J model distinguished ophthalmopathy from stable hyperthyroidism.

Using RNA transcripts as the source, TCR beta CDR3 regions were amplified. The HTBI set primed first-round TCR CDR3 RT-PCR. One entry per CDR3 protein results from TCRdb running MiXCR on the multiplex PCR reads. Seen here are approximately 260,000 distinct CDR3 sequences, 15% observed once, and the top ten hold around 30%. The V gene's germline CDR1 is DFQATT and CDR2 SNEGSKA (reference sequence). Trimming removed 6 bases at V and 1 base at J, with 19 bases between. There are 16 residues in the CDR3. The specimen sequenced was blood. The chain employs TRBV20-1 and TRBJ1-3; D is ambiguous. This TCR derives from a woman in her fifties or sixties with Graves' hyperthyroidism that later progressed to Graves' ophthalmopathy. CDR3 in DNA: TGCAGTGCCGCCCCCGGACTGGCGAAATCTGGAAACACCATATATTTT. Amino acid sequence: CSAAPGLAKSGNTIYF.